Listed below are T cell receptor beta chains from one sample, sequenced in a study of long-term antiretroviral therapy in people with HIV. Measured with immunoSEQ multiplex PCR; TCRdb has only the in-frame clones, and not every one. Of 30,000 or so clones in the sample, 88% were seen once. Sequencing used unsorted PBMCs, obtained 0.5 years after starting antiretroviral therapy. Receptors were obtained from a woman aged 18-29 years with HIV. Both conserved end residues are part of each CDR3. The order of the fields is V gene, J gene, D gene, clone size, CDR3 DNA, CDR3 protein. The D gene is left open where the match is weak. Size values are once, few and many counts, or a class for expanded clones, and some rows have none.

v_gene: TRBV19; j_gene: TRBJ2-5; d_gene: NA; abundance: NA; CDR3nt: TGTGCCAGTAGTATTTCCAGCTCTACCTGGGAGACCCAGTACTTC; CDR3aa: CASSISSSTWETQYF
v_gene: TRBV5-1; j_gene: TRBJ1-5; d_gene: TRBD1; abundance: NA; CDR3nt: TGCGCCAGCAGCCCGGACAGGGCGGGGGGTCAGCCCCAGCATTTT; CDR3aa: CASSPDRAGGQPQHF
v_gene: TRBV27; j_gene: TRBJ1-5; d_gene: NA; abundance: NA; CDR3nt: TGTGCCAGCAGTTTAACAGGGTTTAACCAGCCCCAGCATTTT; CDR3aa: CASSLTGFNQPQHF
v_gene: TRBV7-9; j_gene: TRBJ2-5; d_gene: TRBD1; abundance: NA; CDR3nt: TGTGCCAGCAGCTTACTTTCAGGGGGCCAAGAGACCCAGTACTTC; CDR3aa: CASSLLSGGQETQYF
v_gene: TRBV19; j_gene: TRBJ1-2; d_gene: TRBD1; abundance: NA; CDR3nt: TGTGCCAGTAGTATATCGGACAGGGCCTACTATGGCTACACCTTC; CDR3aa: CASSISDRAYYGYTF
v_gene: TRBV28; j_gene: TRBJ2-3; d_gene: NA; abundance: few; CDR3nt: TGTGCCAGCAGTTTAAGAAGCACAGATACGCAGTATTTT; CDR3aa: CASSLRSTDTQYF
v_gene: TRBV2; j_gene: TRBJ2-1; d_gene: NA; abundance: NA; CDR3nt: TGTGCCAGCAGGGACGAGGGGCATGAGCAGTTCTTC; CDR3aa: CASRDEGHEQFF
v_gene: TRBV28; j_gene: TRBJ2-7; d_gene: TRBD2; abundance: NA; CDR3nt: TGTGCCAGCAGTCCTGGTAGCGGGACCTCCTACGAGCAGTACTTC; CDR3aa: CASSPGSGTSYEQYF
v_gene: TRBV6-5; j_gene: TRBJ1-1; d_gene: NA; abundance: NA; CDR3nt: TGTGCCAGCAGTTTAGGGGGGCCCCTGAACACTGAAGCTTTCTTT; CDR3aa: CASSLGGPLNTEAFF
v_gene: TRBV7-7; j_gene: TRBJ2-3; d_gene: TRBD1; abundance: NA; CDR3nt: TGTGCTAGCAGCTTAGGGACAGGGGGCGTAGATACGCAGTATTTT; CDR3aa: CASSLGTGGVDTQYF
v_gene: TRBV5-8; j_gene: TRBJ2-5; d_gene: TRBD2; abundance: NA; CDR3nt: TGTGCCAGCAGCTTGGACGGGACTAGCGGGACCTGGCAGTACTTC; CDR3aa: CASSLDGTSGTWQYF
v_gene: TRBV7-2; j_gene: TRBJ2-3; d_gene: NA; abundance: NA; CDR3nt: TGTGCCAGCAGCTCCCAGTGGTCAAGCACAGATACGCAGTATTTT; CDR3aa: CASSSQWSSTDTQYF
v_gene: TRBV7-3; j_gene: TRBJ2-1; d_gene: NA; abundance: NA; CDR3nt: TGTGCCAGCAGCTTCACCTGGGGTGAGCAGTTCTTC; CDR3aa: CASSFTWGEQFF
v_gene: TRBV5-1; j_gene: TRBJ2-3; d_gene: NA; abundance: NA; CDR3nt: TGCGCCAGCAGCGAAGCTAAGGGGGATACGCAGTATTTT; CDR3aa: CASSEAKGDTQYF
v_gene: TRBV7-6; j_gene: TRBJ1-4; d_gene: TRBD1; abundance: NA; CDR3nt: TGTGCCAGCAGCTCGGGACAGGGTAATGAAAAACTGTTTTTT; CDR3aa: CASSSGQGNEKLFF
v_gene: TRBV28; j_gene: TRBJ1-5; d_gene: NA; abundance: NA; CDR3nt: TGTGCCAGCAGTTTAGTATGGGATAGCAATCAGCCCCAGCATTTT; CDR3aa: CASSLVWDSNQPQHF
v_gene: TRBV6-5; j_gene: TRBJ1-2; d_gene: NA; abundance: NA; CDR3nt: TGTGCCAGCAGTTACGTAGGGGATGGCTACACCTTC; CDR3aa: CASSYVGDGYTF
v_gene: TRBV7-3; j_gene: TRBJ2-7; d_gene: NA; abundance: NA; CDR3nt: TGTGCCAGCAGCTTTGACAGTAGCTACGAGCAGTACTTC; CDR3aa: CASSFDSSYEQYF
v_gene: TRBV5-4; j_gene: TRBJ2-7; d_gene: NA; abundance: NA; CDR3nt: TGTGCCAGCAGCTTTACAGGTTCCTACGAGCAGTACTTC; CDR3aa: CASSFTGSYEQYF
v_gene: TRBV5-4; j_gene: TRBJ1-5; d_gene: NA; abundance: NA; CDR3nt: TGTGCCAGCAGCTTATCTGGGGATCAGCCCCAGCATTTT; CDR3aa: CASSLSGDQPQHF
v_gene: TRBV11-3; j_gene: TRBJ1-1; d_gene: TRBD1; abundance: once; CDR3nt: TGTGCCAGCAGCTCCCCGGGACAGGGGAGTGCTGAAGCTTTCTTT; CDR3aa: CASSSPGQGSAEAFF
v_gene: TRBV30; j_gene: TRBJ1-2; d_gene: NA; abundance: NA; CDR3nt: TGTGCCTGGACGACTCGGGACGATATGGGCTACACCTTC; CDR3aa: CAWTTRDDMGYTF
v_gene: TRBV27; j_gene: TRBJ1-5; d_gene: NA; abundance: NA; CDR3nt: TGTGCCAGCAGTTCGTACAGCAATCAGCCCCAGCATTTT; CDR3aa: CASSSYSNQPQHF